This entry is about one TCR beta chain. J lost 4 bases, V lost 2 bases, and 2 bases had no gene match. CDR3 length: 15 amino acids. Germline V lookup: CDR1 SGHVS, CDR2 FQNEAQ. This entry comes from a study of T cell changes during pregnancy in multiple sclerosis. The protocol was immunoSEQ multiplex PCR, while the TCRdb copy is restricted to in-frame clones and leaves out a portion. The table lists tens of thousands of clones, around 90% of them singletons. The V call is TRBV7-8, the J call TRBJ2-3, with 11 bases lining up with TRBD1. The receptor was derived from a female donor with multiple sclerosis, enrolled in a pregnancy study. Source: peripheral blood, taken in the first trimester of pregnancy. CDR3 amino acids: CASSLRDRGADTQYF. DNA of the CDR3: TGTGCCAGCAGCTTACGGGACAGGGGGGCAGATACGCAGTATTTT.